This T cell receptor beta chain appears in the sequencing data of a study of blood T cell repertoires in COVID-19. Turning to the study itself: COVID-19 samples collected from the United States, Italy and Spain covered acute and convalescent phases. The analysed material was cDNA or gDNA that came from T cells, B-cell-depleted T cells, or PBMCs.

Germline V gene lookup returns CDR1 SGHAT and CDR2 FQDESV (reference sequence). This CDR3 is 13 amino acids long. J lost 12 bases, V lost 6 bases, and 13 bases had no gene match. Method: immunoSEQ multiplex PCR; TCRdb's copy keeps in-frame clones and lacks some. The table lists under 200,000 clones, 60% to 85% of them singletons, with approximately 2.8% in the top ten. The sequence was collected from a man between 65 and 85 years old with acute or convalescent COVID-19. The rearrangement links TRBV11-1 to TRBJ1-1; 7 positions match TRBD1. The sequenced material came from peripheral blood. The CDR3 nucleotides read TGTGCCAGCAGTACTGGATCACAGGGGACGTCTTTCTTT. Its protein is CASSTGSQGTSFF.